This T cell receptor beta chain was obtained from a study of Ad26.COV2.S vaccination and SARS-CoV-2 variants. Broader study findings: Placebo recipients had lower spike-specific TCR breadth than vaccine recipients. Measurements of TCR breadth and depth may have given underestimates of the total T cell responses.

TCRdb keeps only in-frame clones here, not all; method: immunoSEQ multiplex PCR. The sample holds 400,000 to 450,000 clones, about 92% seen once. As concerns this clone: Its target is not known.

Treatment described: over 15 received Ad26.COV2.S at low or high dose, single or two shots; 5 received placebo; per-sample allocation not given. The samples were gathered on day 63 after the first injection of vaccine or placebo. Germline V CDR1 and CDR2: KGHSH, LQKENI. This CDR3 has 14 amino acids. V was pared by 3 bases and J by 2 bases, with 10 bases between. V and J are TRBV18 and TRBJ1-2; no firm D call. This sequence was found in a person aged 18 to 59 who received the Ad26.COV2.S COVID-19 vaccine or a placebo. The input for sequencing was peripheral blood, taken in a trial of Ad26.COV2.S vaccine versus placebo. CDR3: CASSPLGANYGYTF. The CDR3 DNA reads TGTGCCAGCTCACCGCTAGGTGCCAACTATGGCTACACCTTC.